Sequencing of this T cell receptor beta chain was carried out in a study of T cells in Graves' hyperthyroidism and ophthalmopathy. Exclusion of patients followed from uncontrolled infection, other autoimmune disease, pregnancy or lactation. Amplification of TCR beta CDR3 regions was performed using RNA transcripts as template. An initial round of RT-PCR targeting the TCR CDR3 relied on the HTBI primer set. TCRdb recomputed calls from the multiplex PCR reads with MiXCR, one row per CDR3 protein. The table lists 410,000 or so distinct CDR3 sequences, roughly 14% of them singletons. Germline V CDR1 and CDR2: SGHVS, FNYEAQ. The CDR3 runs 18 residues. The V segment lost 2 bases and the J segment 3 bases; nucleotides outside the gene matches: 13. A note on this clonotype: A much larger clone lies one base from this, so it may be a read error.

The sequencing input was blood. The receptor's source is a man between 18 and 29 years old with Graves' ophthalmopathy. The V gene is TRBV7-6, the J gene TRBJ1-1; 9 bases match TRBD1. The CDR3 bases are TGTGCCAGCAGCTTACCCCCGGGACAGGGTTTTCGAGACACTGAAGCTTTCTTT. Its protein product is CASSLPPGQGFRDTEAFF.